This entry lists 20 T cell receptor beta chains sequenced from one sample in a study of vaccination effects on CD4 cells after COVID-19. These receptors lack a known antigen. Antigen-specific CD4+ T cells were expanded with viral peptide pools in the ViraFEST assay before sequencing. With more than nine days of culture completed, CD4+ T cells were isolated. The assay was immunoSEQ multiplex PCR, and TCRdb's table has in-frame clones only and misses some. This table has approximately 82,000 clones, about 70% appearing once. Specimen: CD4+ T cells from PBMCs cultured with HCoV-229E spike peptides, collected before COVID-19 vaccination. The receptors shown here come from a human donor who received a COVID-19 vaccine.

The chain joins TRBV7-3 to TRBJ2-1, with 7 bases that match TRBD1. Germline V lookup: CDR1 SGHTA, CDR2 FQGTGA. V lost 2 bases, J lost 6 bases, and 13 bases stayed unmatched. This CDR3 has 17 amino acids. In DNA, the CDR3 is TGTGCCAGCAGCTTACCTCTAGGGACAGCCCGGGGCAATGAGCAGTTCTTC. It codes for CASSLPLGTARGNEQFF.

The rearrangement uses TRBV7-2 and TRBJ2-4, with TRBD1 matching over 9 bases. CDR3 length: 14 amino acids. Germline-derived CDR1 and CDR2 are SGHTA and FQGNSA. The J segment lost 10 bases and the V segment lost 5 bases, leaving 9 bases of the junction unmatched. The chain's CDR3 is CASSAGTGSLIQYF. CDR3 DNA sequence: TGTGCCAGCAGCGCCGGGACAGGGAGTTTGATTCAGTACTTC.

J is TRBJ2-2 and V is TRBV19; weak D call: TRBD1 (5 bases). The germline V gene has CDR1 LNHDA and CDR2 SQIVND (reference sequence). The V and J ends lost 0 bases and 6 bases respectively, with 11 bases between them. The CDR3 has 15 amino acids. CDR3 sequence (DNA): TGTGCCAGTAGTATAGAGGGCAGGGTCGCCGGGGAGCTGTTTTTT. This codes for CASSIEGRVAGELFF.

V gene TRBV24-1 combines with J gene TRBJ1-5; perhaps TRBD1 as D (5 bases). In germline, CDR1 is KGHDR, CDR2 SFDVKD. CDR3 length equals 16 residues. V lost 4 bases and J lost 9, with 21 bases in between. This CDR3 is CATSDSGGGVGRPQHF. The CDR3 DNA reads TGTGCCACCAGTGACTCCGGGGGAGGGGTGGGACGGCCCCAGCATTTT.

The J gene is TRBJ1-5, the V gene TRBV30, with D perhaps TRBD1 (5 bases). In germline, CDR1 is GTSNPN, CDR2 SVGIG (reference sequence). CDR3 length: 15 residues. V was pared by 0 bases and J by 2 bases, with 11 bases between. CDR3 coding DNA: TGTGCCTGGAGTGTATGGGGCGGAGGCAATCAGCCCCAGCATTTT. Protein product: CAWSVWGGGNQPQHF.

The chain is built from TRBV18 and TRBJ2-2; D assignment may be TRBD1 or TRBD2 (5 bases each). Trimming removed 5 bases at V and 2 bases at J, with 15 bases between. This CDR3 has 16 amino acids. CDR1 and CDR2 from the germline V gene are KGHSH and LQKENI. The DNA for the CDR3 is TGTGCCAGCTCATTAGGGACCGGACAAAACACCGGGGAGCTGTTTTTT. This encodes CASSLGTGQNTGELFF.

This clone was seen a few times. The chain is built from TRBV5-6 and TRBJ1-1; D might be TRBD1 (6 bases). Germline-derived CDR1 and CDR2 are SGHDT and YYEEEE. The length of the CDR3 is 15 residues. V lost 5 bases and J 1 base, leaving 15 bases between the germline ends. CDR3 in DNA: TGTGCCAGCAGTGAATTAGACAGGCCGAACACTGAAGCTTTCTTT. Translating it yields CASSELDRPNTEAFF.

The rearrangement links TRBV18 to TRBJ1-4; no firm D call. Trimming stripped 6 bases from V and 4 bases from J, with 15 bases between. CDR3 length: 15 residues. The germline V gene has CDR1 KGHSH and CDR2 LQKENI. The CDR3 region is CASSPASGLNEKLFF. The CDR3 nucleotides are TGTGCCAGCTCCCCAGCGTCAGGACTTAATGAAAAACTGTTTTTT.

J is TRBJ1-2 and V is TRBV5-1, with D maybe TRBD1 (5 bases). The CDR3 covers 16 residues. The germline CDR1 and CDR2 sequences are SGHRS and YFSETQ. V was trimmed by 0 bases and J by 3 bases, leaving 15 bases between them. The CDR3 region has the DNA TGCGCCAGCAGCTTGGGCCCGGGGGGGTACGACTATGGCTACACCTTC. As protein: CASSLGPGGYDYGYTF.

This rearrangement joins TRBV6-5 to TRBJ1-4; D unresolved. V shed 5 bases and J shed 7 bases, with 17 bases lying between them. CDR3 length equals 15 residues. The germline gives CDR1 MNHEY, CDR2 SVGAGI. The CDR3, as DNA: TGTGCCAGCAGTCTATCCCACAGCAGAGGTGAAAAACTGTTTTTT. As protein: CASSLSHSRGEKLFF.

The V call is TRBV2, the J call TRBJ1-3; maybe TRBD1 (6 bases). Germline CDR1 and CDR2: SNHLY and FYNNEI. The CDR3 runs to 14 residues. V shed 6 bases and J shed 0 bases, with 9 bases lying between them. CDR3 DNA: TGTGCCAGCAGGGCAGGGGACTCTGGAAACACCATATATTTT. It yields the protein CASRAGDSGNTIYF.

This clone was seen once. The chain uses TRBV6-5 and TRBJ1-2, with D tentatively TRBD1 (6 bases). Germline CDR1 and CDR2: MNHEY and SVGAGI. V was clipped by 6 bases and J by 8 bases, with 16 bases between them. This CDR3 is built from 13 residues. The CDR3 loop is CASSYAGAGGYTF. Written as DNA, the CDR3 is TGTGCCAGCAGCTACGCGGGGGCGGGGGGCTACACCTTC.

The chain employs TRBV19 and TRBJ2-2; D is unresolved. The ends were cut back, 3 bases at V and 0 bases at J, with 5 bases in the middle. The CDR3 length is 14 residues. Germline V gene data show CDR1 as LNHDA and CDR2 as SQIVND (reference sequence). The CDR3 DNA follows: TGTGCCAGTAGTATTACAGCGAACACCGGGGAGCTGTTTTTT. This gives the protein CASSITANTGELFF. Complete variable domain (other parts from reference TRBV19 and TRBJ2-2): DGGITQSPKYLFRKEGQNVTLSCEQNLNHDAMYWYRQDPGQGLRLIYYSQIVNDFQKGDIAEGYSVSREKKESFPLTVTSAQKNPTAFYLCASSITANTGELFFGEGSRLTVL.

The chain couples TRBV6-5 to TRBJ2-7; the match to TRBD1 covers 10 bases. The CDR3 loop spans 14 amino acids. The junction had 4 bases not matched to a gene; V was cut back by 6 bases and J by 2 bases. CDR1 is MNHEY and CDR2 is SVGAGI in the germline V gene. CDR3 DNA: TGTGCCAGCAGGACAGGGGGCCCTCCCTACGAGCAGTACGTC. As protein: CASRTGGPPYEQYV.

In this sample, this clone turned up once. This chain joins TRBV28 and TRBJ2-7; D ambiguous. CDR1 MDHEN and CDR2 SYDVKM come from the germline V gene. This CDR3 has 13 residues. V was trimmed by 5 bases and J by 9 bases, leaving 17 bases between them. The CDR3 DNA sequence: TGTGCCAGCAGTACCGAAGTCGGGTTCGCGCAGTACGTC. This sequence encodes CASSTEVGFAQYV.

The CDR3 is CASSLTGVDGGYTF. In DNA, the CDR3 is TGTGCCAGTAGTCTGACAGGGGTTGACGGTGGCTACACCTTC. The chain combines TRBV19 with TRBJ1-2, with TRBD1 matching over 8 bases. Germline V gene lookup returns CDR1 LNHDA and CDR2 SQIVND (reference sequence). The junction had 9 bases not matched to a gene; V was cut back by 5 bases and J by 7 bases. There are 14 residues in the CDR3.

This chain connects TRBV2 to TRBJ2-6; D unclear. Per the germline V gene, CDR1 is SNHLY and CDR2 is FYNNEI. The V and J ends lost 6 bases and 12 bases respectively, with 15 bases between them. CDR3 length: 13 residues. CDR3 loop: CASSGDTTTVLTF. CDR3 sequence (DNA): TGTGCCAGCAGCGGAGACACGACCACCGTCCTGACTTTC.

The chain couples TRBV28 to TRBJ2-7, with 9 nucleotides matching TRBD1. The CDR3 covers 13 residues. The V gene's germline CDR1 is MDHEN and CDR2 SYDVKM. V lost 5 bases and J lost 5; bases outside the gene matches: 4. The CDR3 DNA reads TGTGCCAGCAGTGGGACAGGGTCCAACGAGCAGTACGTC. Translating it yields CASSGTGSNEQYV.

The J gene is TRBJ1-2, the V gene TRBV9; D is undetermined. CDR1 and CDR2 from the germline V gene are SGDLS and YYNGEE. The CDR3 sequence is 15 residues long. The V end lost 3 bases, the J end lost 4 bases, and 16 bases lay between the germline ends. CDR3 amino acids: CASSGRRSTGYGYTF. CDR3 bases: TGTGCCAGCAGCGGACGGAGGTCGACCGGCTATGGCTACACCTTC.

This chain connects TRBV5-1 to TRBJ2-5; D might be TRBD1 (7 bases). The length of the CDR3 is 14 residues. Trimming stripped 0 bases from V and 7 bases from J, with 13 bases between. CDR1 SGHRS and CDR2 YFSETQ come from the germline V gene. CDR3 nucleotides: TGCGCCAGCAGCTTGGCCGTCCAGGGGGGGACCCAGTACTTC. Translated, it gives CASSLAVQGGTQYF.